Presented here are 18 T cell receptor beta chains from one specimen sequenced in a study of cytomegalovirus exposure and HLA in healthy donors. The repertoire was sequenced with immunoSEQ multiplex PCR; TCRdb's copy has only in-frame clones and lacks some. The table has 130,000 to 150,000 clones, around nine tenths seen once. The sample was PBMCs. Source of these receptors: a woman aged 18-29 years in good health and CMV-seropositive.

The V and J genes are TRBV5-1 and TRBJ1-4; D call uncertain. V was pared by 0 bases and J by 0 bases, with 6 bases between. The CDR3 spans 15 residues. Per germline, CDR1 SGHRS and CDR2 YFSETQ. The CDR3 nucleotides are TGCGCCAGCAGCTTGGCCTCAGCAACTAATGAAAAACTGTTTTTT. Protein sequence: CASSLASATNEKLFF. Combining the CDR3 with reference TRBV5-1 and TRBJ1-4 gives the whole variable domain KAGVTQTPRYLIKTRGQQVTLSCSPISGHRSVSWYQQTPGQGLQFLFEYFSETQRNKGNFPGRFSGRQFSNSRSEMNVSTLELGDSALYLCASSLASATNEKLFFGSGTQLSVL.

The chain employs TRBV9 and TRBJ1-2; tentative D call: TRBD1 (6 bases). The germline V and J ends were trimmed by 2 bases and 4 bases, with 9 bases remaining between them. Germline loops: CDR1 SGDLS, CDR2 YYNGEE. CDR3 length: 13 residues. CDR3 protein: CASSVTGLYGYTF. The CDR3 nucleotides read TGTGCCAGCAGCGTGACAGGACTCTATGGCTACACCTTC.

The rearrangement joins TRBV7-2 to TRBJ2-7, with TRBD1 matching over 7 bases. The CDR3 sequence is 16 residues long. V dropped 4 bases and J dropped 0; count of bases not matched to a gene: 9. Looked up from germline, CDR1 is SGHTA and CDR2 is FQGNSA. CDR3 region: CASSSRTGLSSYEQYF. The CDR3 bases are TGTGCCAGCAGCTCTCGGACAGGCCTTAGCTCCTACGAGCAGTACTTC.

The J gene is TRBJ1-1, the V gene TRBV9; 8 nucleotides align to TRBD1. Germline lookup yields CDR1 SGDLS and CDR2 YYNGEE. The CDR3 has 15 residues. J gave up 3 bases and V 4 bases, and 8 bases lay outside the gene matches. The chain's CDR3 is CASSPRQGFDTEAFF. CDR3 nucleotides: TGTGCCAGCAGCCCACGACAGGGGTTTGACACTGAAGCTTTCTTT.

The table lists this clone with a few counts. The chain couples TRBV6-5 to TRBJ1-6; D uncertain. The CDR3 spans 12 residues. Germline assignment: CDR1 MNHEY and CDR2 SVGAGI. V was shortened by 6 bases and J by 7 bases, with 7 bases between the two germline ends. Here the CDR3 reads CASSRLNSPLHF. CDR3 nucleotides: TGTGCCAGCAGCCGACTAAATTCACCCCTCCACTTT.

This chain uses TRBV2 with TRBJ2-2, with 11 bases matching TRBD2. The CDR3 is 14 amino acids. V trimming: 9 bases; J trimming: 3 bases; junction bases outside the gene matches: 3. Germline CDR1 and CDR2: SNHLY and FYNNEI. The CDR3 region is CARRLAGYTGELFF. The CDR3 DNA reads as TGTGCCAGGAGACTAGCGGGGTACACCGGGGAGCTGTTTTTT.

This chain connects TRBV9 to TRBJ1-1, with a tentative D call TRBD1 (6 bases). Germline CDR1 and CDR2: SGDLS and YYNGEE. V was trimmed by 4 bases and J by 1 base, leaving 14 bases between them. This CDR3 is 15 amino acids long. CDR3 sequence (DNA): TGTGCCAGCAGCAACCTACAGGGCGAGAACACTGAAGCTTTCTTT. Residues: CASSNLQGENTEAFF.

This sequence joins TRBV6-1 and TRBJ1-2, with TRBD1 matching over 7 bases. Looked up from germline, CDR1 is MNHNS and CDR2 is SASEGT. This CDR3 is built from 12 residues. With V trimmed by 3 bases and J by 12 bases, 7 bases remained unmatched. Here the CDR3 DNA reads TGTGCCAGCAGTGAGCCGACAGGGACGAACACCTTC. It is translated as CASSEPTGTNTF.

This clone was counted only a few times. V gene TRBV19 combines with J gene TRBJ2-3; 12 bases align to TRBD2. Germline V CDR1 and CDR2: LNHDA, SQIVND (reference sequence). The CDR3 extends over 16 amino acids. The trim removed 3 bases at V and 2 bases at J, leaving 3 bases unmatched. The CDR3 loop is CASSMLAGGYTDTQYF. CDR3 nucleotides: TGTGCCAGTAGTATGCTAGCGGGAGGGTACACAGATACGCAGTATTTT.

The J gene is TRBJ1-2, the V gene TRBV19; no definite D call. Germline lookup yields CDR1 LNHDA and CDR2 SQIVND (reference sequence). The CDR3 consists of 14 residues. V was shortened by 3 bases and J by 2 bases, with 10 bases between the two germline ends. The CDR3 spells CASSIEGSNYGYTF. The CDR3 DNA reads TGTGCCAGTAGTATTGAAGGGAGCAACTATGGCTACACCTTC.

CDR3 nucleotides: TGCGCCAGCAGCCAAGATGGGGCGGGGGGCGAACAAGAGACCCAGTACTTC. Translation gives CASSQDGAGGEQETQYF. The chain carries TRBV4-1 and TRBJ2-5, with 8 bases aligning to TRBD2. Trimming took 0 bases from V and 2 from J; bases not matched to a gene: 8. This CDR3 contains 17 residues. Looked up from germline, CDR1 is MGHRA and CDR2 is YSYEKL.

The chain couples TRBV5-1 to TRBJ1-2, with TRBD1 as a possible D gene (5 bases). Germline CDR1 is SGHRS and CDR2 is YFSETQ. V was cut by 0 bases and J by 3 bases, with 12 bases left in between. There are 15 residues in the CDR3. The CDR3 DNA reads as TGCGCCAGCAGCTTGGAGTGGGGAGGGGACTATGGCTACACCTTC. Its protein product is CASSLEWGGDYGYTF.

This clone has just one count. The CDR3 DNA is TGTGCCAGCAGCTTCAGGGTTATGAACACTGAAGCTTTCTTT. Amino acids: CASSFRVMNTEAFF. V usage is TRBV7-9 and J usage is TRBJ1-1; D perhaps matches TRBD1 (5 bases). This CDR3 is 14 amino acids long. The V end lost 3 bases, the J end lost 0 bases, and 8 bases lay between the germline ends. Germline loops: CDR1 SEHNR, CDR2 FQNEAQ (reference sequence).

The CDR3 spells CASSDPFEGRSEKLFF. DNA of the CDR3: TGCGCCAGCAGTGATCCCTTTGAGGGAAGATCAGAAAAACTGTTTTTT. This chain connects TRBV10-2 to TRBJ1-4, with D uncertain. Germline CDR1 WSHSY, CDR2 SAAADI. The V and J ends lost 3 bases and 8 bases respectively, with 19 bases between them. This CDR3 comprises 16 residues.

The V and J genes are TRBV6-1 and TRBJ1-5; D gene ambiguous. CDR1 is MNHNS and CDR2 is SASEGT in the germline V gene. V lost 1 base to trimming and J lost 0 bases, with 10 bases between them. The CDR3 is 16 residues long. CDR3: CASSEGRTYSNQPQHF. CDR3 coding DNA: TGTGCCAGCAGTGAAGGTCGCACCTATAGCAATCAGCCCCAGCATTTT.

The genes are TRBV18 and TRBJ1-1; possibly TRBD1 for D (5 bases). Looked up from germline, CDR1 is KGHSH and CDR2 is LQKENI. This CDR3 contains 15 residues. Trimming cost V 3 bases and J 1 base, with 12 bases left between them. The CDR3 is CASSPQTVRNTEAFF. In nucleotides, the CDR3 is TGTGCCAGCTCACCGCAGACAGTGCGGAACACTGAAGCTTTCTTT.

This clone came up a few times. V is TRBV5-5 and J is TRBJ1-2, with a possible D match to TRBD1 (6 bases). V was pared by 0 bases and J by 6 bases, with 15 bases between. CDR1 and CDR2 (germline): SGHKS, YYEKEE (reference sequence). The CDR3 runs to 15 residues. CDR3 sequence (DNA): TGTGCCAGCAGCTTGGGGTGGGGGCTTGGCGATGGCTACACCTTC. It is translated as CASSLGWGLGDGYTF.

The CDR3 spells CASSLLGQGVRSGNTIYF. CDR3 DNA: TGTGCCAGCAGCTTACTGGGGCAGGGTGTTCGCTCTGGAAACACCATATATTTT. The rearrangement uses TRBV7-9 and TRBJ1-3; a weak D match, TRBD1 (5 bases). The CDR3 covers 18 residues. V lost 2 bases, J lost 0 bases, and 17 bases lay in between. Germline CDR1 and CDR2: SEHNR and FQNEAQ (reference sequence).